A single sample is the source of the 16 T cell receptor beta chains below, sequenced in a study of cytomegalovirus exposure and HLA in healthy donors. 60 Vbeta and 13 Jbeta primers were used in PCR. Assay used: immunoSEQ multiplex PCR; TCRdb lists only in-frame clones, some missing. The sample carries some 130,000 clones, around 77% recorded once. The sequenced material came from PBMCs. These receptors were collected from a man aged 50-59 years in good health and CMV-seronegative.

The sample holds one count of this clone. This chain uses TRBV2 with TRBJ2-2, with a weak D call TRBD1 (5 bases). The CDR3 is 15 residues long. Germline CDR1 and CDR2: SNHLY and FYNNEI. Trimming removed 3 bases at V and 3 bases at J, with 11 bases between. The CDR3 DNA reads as TGTGCCAGCAGTGACGACAGCTCTTACACCGGGGAGCTGTTTTTT. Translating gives CASSDDSSYTGELFF.

The CDR3 loop reads CASSSASGIPRDEQFF. The CDR3 nucleotides are TGTGCCAGCAGTAGCGCTAGCGGGATACCTCGCGATGAGCAGTTCTTC. This rearrangement joins TRBV28 to TRBJ2-1, with TRBD2 identical over 9 bases. The CDR3 runs to 16 residues. With 5 bases clipped from V and 8 bases from J, the junction kept 13 bases outside the gene matches. CDR1 is MDHEN, CDR2 SYDVKM, per germline.

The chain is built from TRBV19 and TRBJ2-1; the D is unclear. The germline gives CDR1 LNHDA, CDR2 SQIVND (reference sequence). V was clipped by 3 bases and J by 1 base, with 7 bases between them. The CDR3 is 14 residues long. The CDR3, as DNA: TGTGCCAGTAGTATTTCGGTGTCCTACAATGAGCAGTTCTTC. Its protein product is CASSISVSYNEQFF.

The CDR3 nucleotides read TGTGCCAGTAGTACGGGACTCAGGAACACCGGGGAGCTGTTTTTT. Residues: CASSTGLRNTGELFF. The chain has TRBV19 and TRBJ2-2, with a weak D call TRBD2 (6 bases). From germline, CDR1 is LNHDA and CDR2 SQIVND (reference sequence). The CDR3 consists of 15 residues. V was clipped by 4 bases and J by 1 base, with 10 bases between them. Based on the CDR3 plus reference TRBV19 and TRBJ2-2, the full variable domain is DGGITQSPKYLFRKEGQNVTLSCEQNLNHDAMYWYRQDPGQGLRLIYYSQIVNDFQKGDIAEGYSVSREKKESFPLTVTSAQKNPTAFYLCASSTGLRNTGELFFGEGSRLTVL.

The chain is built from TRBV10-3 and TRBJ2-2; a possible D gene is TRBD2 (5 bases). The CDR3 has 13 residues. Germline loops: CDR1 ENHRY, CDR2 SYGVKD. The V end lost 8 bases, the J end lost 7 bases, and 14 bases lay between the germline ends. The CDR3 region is CAIGEREIGELFF. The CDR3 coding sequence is TGTGCCATCGGAGAAAGGGAGATCGGGGAGCTGTTTTTT.

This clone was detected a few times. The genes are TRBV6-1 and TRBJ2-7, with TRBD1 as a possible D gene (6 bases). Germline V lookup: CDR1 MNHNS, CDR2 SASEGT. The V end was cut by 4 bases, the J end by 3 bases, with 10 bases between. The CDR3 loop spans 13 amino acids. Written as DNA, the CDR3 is TGTGCCAGCAGTGGCGAAGGGGGCTACGAGCAGTACTTC. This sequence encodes CASSGEGGYEQYF.

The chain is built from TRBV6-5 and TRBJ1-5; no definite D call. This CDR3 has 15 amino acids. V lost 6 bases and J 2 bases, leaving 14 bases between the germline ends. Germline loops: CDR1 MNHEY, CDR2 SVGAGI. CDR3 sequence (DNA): TGTGCCAGCAGCCCCGGGGAGGTGGGCAATCAGCCCCAGCATTTT. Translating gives CASSPGEVGNQPQHF.

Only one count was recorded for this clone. The CDR3 DNA reads as TGTGCCATCAGTGTGGAGGGGCAGAGGCAGCCCCAGCATTTT. It yields the protein CAISVEGQRQPQHF. J is TRBJ1-5 and V is TRBV10-3, with D possibly matching TRBD1 (5 bases). There are 14 residues in the CDR3. The V and J ends lost 4 bases and 7 bases respectively, with 14 bases between them. Germline CDR1 is ENHRY and CDR2 is SYGVKD.

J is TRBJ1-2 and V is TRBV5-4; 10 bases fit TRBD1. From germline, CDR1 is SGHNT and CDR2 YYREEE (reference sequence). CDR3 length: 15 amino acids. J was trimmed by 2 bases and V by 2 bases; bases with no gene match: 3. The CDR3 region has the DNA TGTGCCAGCAGCTTCCCGGGACAGGGGAACTATGGCTACACCTTC. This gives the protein CASSFPGQGNYGYTF.

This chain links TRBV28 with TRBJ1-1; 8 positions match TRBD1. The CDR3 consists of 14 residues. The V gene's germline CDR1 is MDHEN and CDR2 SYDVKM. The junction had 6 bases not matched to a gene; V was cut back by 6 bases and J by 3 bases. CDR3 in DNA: TGTGCCAGCAGGCGACAGGGGCTCTACACTGAAGCTTTCTTT. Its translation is CASRRQGLYTEAFF.

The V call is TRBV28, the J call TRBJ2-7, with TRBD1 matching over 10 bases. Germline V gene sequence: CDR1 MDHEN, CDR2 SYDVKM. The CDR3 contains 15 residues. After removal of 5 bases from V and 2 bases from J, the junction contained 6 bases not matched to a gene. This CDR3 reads CASSILGQGAYEQYF. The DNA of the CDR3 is TGTGCCAGCAGTATCTTAGGACAGGGGGCCTACGAGCAGTACTTC.

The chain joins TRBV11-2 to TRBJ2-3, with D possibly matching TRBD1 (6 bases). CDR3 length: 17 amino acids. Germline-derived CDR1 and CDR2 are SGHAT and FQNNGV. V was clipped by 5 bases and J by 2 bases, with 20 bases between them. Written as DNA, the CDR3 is TGTGCCAGCAGCCCTATACCGTGGGGGCGGGTCACAGATACGCAGTATTTT. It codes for CASSPIPWGRVTDTQYF.

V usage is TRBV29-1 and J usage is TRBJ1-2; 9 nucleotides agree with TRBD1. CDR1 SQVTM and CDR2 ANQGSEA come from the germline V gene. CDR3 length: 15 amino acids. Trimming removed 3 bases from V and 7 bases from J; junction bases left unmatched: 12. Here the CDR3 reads CSVDITGGADSGYTF. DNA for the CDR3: TGCAGCGTTGATATTACAGGGGGCGCCGATAGTGGCTACACCTTC.

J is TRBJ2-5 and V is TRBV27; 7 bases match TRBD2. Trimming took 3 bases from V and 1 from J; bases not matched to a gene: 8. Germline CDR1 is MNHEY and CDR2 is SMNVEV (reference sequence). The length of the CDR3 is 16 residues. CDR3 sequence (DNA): TGTGCCAGCAGTTTTAGCGCGGGGGTGATCCAAGAGACCCAGTACTTC. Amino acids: CASSFSAGVIQETQYF.

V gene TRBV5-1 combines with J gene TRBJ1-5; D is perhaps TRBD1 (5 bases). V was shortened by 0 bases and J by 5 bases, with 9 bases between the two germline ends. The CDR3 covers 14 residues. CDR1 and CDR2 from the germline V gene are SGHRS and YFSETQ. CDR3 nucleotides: TGCGCCAGCAGCTTGGAGGGGTGGGATCAGCCCCAGCATTTT. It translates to CASSLEGWDQPQHF.

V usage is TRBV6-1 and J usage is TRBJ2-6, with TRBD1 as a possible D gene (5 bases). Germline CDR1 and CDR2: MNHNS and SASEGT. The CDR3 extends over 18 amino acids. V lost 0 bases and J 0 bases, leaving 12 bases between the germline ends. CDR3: CASSEAAGMSSGANVLTF. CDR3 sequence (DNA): TGTGCCAGCAGTGAAGCGGCAGGGATGAGCTCTGGGGCCAACGTCCTGACTTTC.